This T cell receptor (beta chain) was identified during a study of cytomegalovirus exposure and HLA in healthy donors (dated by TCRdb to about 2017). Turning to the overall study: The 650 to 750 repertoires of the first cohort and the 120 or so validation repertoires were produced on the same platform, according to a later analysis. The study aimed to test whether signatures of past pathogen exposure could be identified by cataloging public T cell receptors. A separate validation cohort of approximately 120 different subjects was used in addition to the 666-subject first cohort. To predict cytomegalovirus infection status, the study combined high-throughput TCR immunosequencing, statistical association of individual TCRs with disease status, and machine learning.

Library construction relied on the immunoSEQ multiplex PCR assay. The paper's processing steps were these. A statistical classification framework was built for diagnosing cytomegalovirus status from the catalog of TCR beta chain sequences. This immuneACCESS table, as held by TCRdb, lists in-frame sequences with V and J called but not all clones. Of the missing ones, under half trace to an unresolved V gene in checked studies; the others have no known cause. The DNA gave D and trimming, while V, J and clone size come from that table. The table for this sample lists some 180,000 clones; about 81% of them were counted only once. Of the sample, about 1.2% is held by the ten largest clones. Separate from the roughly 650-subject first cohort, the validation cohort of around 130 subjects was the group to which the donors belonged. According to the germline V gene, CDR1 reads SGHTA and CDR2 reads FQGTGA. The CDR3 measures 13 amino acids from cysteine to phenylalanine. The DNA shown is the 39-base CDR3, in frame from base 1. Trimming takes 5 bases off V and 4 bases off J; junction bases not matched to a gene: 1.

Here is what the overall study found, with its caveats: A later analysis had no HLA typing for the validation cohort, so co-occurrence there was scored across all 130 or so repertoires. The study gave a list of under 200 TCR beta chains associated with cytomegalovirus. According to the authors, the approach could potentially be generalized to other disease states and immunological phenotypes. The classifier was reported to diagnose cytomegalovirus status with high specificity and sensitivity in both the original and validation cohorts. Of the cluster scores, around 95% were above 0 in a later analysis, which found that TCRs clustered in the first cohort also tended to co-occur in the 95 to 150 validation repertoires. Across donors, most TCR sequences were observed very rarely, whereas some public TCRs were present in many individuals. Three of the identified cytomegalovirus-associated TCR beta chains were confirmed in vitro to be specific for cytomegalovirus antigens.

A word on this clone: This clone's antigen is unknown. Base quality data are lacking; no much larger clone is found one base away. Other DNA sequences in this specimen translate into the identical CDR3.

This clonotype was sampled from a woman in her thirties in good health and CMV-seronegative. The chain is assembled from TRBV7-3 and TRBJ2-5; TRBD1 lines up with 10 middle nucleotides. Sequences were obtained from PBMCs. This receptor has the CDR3 CASSRDRGETQYF. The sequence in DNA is TGTGCCAGCAGCCGGGACAGGGGAGAGACCCAGTACTTC.